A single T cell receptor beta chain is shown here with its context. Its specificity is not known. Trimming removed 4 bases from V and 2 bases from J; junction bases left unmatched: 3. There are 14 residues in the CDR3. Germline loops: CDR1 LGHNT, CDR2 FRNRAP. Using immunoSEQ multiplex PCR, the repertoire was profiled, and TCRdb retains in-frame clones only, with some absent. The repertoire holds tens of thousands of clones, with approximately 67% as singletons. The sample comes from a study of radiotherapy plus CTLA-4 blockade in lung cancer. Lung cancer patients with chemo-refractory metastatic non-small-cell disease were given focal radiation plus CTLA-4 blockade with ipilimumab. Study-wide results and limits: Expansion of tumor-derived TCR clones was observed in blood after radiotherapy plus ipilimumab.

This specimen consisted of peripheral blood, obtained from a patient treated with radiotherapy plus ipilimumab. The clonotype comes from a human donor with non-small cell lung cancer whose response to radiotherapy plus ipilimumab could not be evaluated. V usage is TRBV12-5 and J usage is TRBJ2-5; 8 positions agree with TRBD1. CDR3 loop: CASGSGTGQETQYF. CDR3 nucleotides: TGTGCTAGTGGTTCCGGGACAGGTCAAGAGACCCAGTACTTC. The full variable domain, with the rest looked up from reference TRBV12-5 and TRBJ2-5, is DARVTQTPRHKVTEMGQEVTMRCQPILGHNTVFWYRQTMMQGLELLAYFRNRAPLDDSGMPKDRFSAEMPDATLATLKIQPSEPRDSAVYFCASGSGTGQETQYFGPGTRLLVL.